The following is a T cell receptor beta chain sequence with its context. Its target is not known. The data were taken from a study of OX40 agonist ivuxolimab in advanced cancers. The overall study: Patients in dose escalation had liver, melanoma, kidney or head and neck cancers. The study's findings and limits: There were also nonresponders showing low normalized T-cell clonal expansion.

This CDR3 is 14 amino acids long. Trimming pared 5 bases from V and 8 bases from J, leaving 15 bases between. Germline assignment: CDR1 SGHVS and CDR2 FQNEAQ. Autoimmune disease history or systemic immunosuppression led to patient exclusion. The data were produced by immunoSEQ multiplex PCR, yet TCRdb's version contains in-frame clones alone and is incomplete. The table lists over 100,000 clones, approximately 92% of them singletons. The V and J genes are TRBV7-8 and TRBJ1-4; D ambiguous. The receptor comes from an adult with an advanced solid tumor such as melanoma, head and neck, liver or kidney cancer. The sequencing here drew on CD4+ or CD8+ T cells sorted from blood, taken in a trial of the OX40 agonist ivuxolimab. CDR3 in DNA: TGTGCCAGCAGCCCTAGACCGAGTCGGGAAAAACTGTTTTTT. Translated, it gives CASSPRPSREKLFF.